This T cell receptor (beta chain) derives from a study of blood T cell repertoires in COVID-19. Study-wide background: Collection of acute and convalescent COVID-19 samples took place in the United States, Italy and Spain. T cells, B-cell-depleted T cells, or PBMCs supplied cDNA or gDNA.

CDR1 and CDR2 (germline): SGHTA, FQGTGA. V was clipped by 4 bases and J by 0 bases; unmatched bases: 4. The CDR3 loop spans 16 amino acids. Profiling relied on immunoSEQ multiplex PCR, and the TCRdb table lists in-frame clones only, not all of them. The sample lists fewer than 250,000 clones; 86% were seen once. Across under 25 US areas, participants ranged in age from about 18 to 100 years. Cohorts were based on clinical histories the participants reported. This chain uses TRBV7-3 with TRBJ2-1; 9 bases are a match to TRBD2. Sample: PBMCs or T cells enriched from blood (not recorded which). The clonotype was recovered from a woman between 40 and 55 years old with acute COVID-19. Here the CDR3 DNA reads TGTGCCAGCAGCTCCTTTAGCGGGGGCTCCTACAATGAGCAGTTCTTC. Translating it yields CASSSFSGGSYNEQFF.